The following is a T cell receptor (beta chain) sequence with its context. No cognate antigen has been identified for it. No qualities accompany the bases; no much larger clone lies one base away. Sample time point, as interpreted from the label and publication: about 28 days (+/-7) after the second vaccine dose. AZD1222 recipients with second doses at about 4 weeks or about 12 weeks were pooled, because spike-specific TCR depth and breadth did not differ between schedules. Samples from vaccinated people were obtained from the UK trials COV001 and COV002, which included a single-blind randomized controlled phase 2/3 trial of AZD1222 (ChAdOx1 nCoV-19) in healthy adults. For TCRbeta chain sequencing, PBMC samples were collected from trial participants at day 0 and at day 28 after the second dose. The data stem from a study of T cell responses to AZD1222 COVID-19 vaccine listed by TCRdb under 2021. For the study in its entirety: TCR sequencing was performed for about 240 trial participants, of whom about 200 were given two doses of AZD1222 and 26 were given two doses of MenACWY control vaccine. Enrollment into the trials was organized by age into subgroups of 18-55, 56-69 and 70-plus years, and those subgroups contained roughly 160, 29 and 62 TCR-sequenced participants, respectively. General conclusions and limits of the study: The vaccine-associated CD4 TCRs covered the entire spike protein, and the dominant responses fell in regions 160-218 and 743-854. Epitopes outside the regions mutated in the B.1.351 and B.1.1.7 variants were reportedly recognized by nearly half of the unique spike-specific TCRs. Most participants were white British and females outnumbered males, and the authors suggested that clonal diversity may have been underestimated. No day 14 peak-response samples were available, so repertoires were characterized only after the peak T cell response. The 56-69-year group was small, and its depth increase did not reach significance, likely because of low power. Conclusions about previously exposed vaccinees are limited because only five or six AZD1222 recipients were SARS-CoV-2 seropositive at baseline. A significant rise in spike-specific TCR breadth and depth was observed after two AZD1222 doses relative to day 0 and relative to MenACWY recipients.

Trimming at the junction amounts to 3 bases on V and 9 bases on J, and the germline ends lie 12 bases apart. Measured from the cysteine to the phenylalanine, the CDR3 is 13 residues long. The DNA shown is the 39-base CDR3, in frame from base 1. According to the germline V gene, CDR1 reads LGHNT and CDR2 reads FRNRAP. The CDR3 regions of human TCRbeta chains were analyzed by immunosequencing. From the authors' description of their analysis: TCRs in the repertoires were matched against a reference library of SARS-CoV-2-specific TCRs that had been generated with the MIRA antigen-specificity platform. Breadth meant the fraction of unique TCRs that were SARS-CoV-2-associated, whereas depth meant the fraction of total T cells that were SARS-CoV-2-associated. Using the MIRA data, every spike-specific TCR was mapped to the spike region that the TCR reacted to and assigned to either a CD4 or a CD8 class. Log10-transformed breadth and depth values were compared by one-way ANOVA with Sidak's multiple comparisons tests. Imported from immuneACCESS, the table was reduced by TCRdb to in-frame sequences with V and J called. These copies leave out some clones; in studies compared against another copy, an unresolved V gene accounts for under half, and the cause of the remainder is not known. That table supplies the V and J calls and clone size; D and trimming were determined from the DNA. For this sample the table gives 80,000 to 100,000 clones, of which roughly 85% were detected only once. The biggest ten clones account for roughly an eighth of the sample.

The source material was peripheral blood, sampled 28 days after the second AZD1222 dose. The source is an adult who received the AZD1222 COVID-19 vaccine. The sequence links TRBV12-5 to TRBJ1-5, with the D gene not clear enough to name. The encoded CDR3 is CASGLRIEGPQHF. In nucleotides, the sequence is TGTGCTAGTGGTTTACGTATCGAGGGGCCCCAGCATTTT.